This TCR beta chain was sequenced in a study of shared clonotypes between healthy human individuals. The wider study: A few men and a couple of women, aged 18 to 49, were donors.

About this clone itself: Its antigen is not identified.

Study-wide points: Memory subsets generally showed smaller estimated richness than naive subsets did.

Assay used: immunoSEQ multiplex PCR; TCRdb lists only in-frame clones, some missing. Of roughly 1,500,000 clones detected, under 99% appear once; the ten largest clones hold roughly 0.45%. Those who donated, Caucasian adults without exception, all lived in Nashville, Tennessee. Partitioning of CD4+ cells yielded a CD45RA+ naive subset and a CD45RA-negative memory subset. Germline values: CDR1 SGHAT, CDR2 FQNNGV. The V and J ends lost 5 bases and 3 bases respectively, with 19 bases between them. The CDR3 consists of 16 residues. The sequence was collected from a man younger than 45 in good health. Sequences were obtained from naive CD4+ T cells sorted from blood. Documented subset: CD45RA+ positively selected. This chain links TRBV11-2 with TRBJ2-5, with D uncertain. The CDR3: CASSRLDGGKEETQYF. CDR3 in DNA: TGTGCCAGCAGCCGTCTTGACGGCGGTAAGGAAGAGACCCAGTACTTC.